These T cell receptor beta chains were read from a single sample in a study of T-cell reconstitution after alpha-beta-depleted transplantation in children. TCRdb re-called the PCR reads through MiXCR, storing one row per CDR3 protein. This table holds about 110,000 distinct CDR3 sequences, about 6% found once. Here the sequenced sample was PBMCs, mostly from graft donor cells, taken 360 days after TCRalphabeta/CD19-depleted stem cell transplant. All receptors come from a male patient between 2 and 15 years old who had a stem cell transplant for acute lymphoblastic leukemia, so the T cells may come from the graft donor. Both conserved end residues are trimmed from each CDR3.

len	v_gene	j_gene	CDR3aa
13	TRBV7-2	TRBJ2-5	ASSLAGGPEETQY
11	TRBV27	TRBJ1-5	ASRGFGNQPQH
13	TRBV11-2	TRBJ1-6	ASSLRLGADSPLH
18	TRBV5-1	TRBJ2-1	ASSLVASGGALSSYNEQF
9	TRBV20-1	TRBJ2-5	SAEHKETQY
14	TRBV9	TRBJ2-7	ASSVGGGGAGYEQY
9	TRBV29-1	TRBJ1-2	SSTGNYGYT
12	TRBV7-9	TRBJ2-1	ASRSRRERGEQF
15	TRBV7-9	TRBJ2-3	ASSLGFSGAAKDTQY
12	TRBV11-2	TRBJ2-7	ASSPVGGYIEQY
12	TRBV28	TRBJ2-3	ASSLSRSTDTQY
12	TRBV10-2	TRBJ2-5	ASTLIEAQETQY
13	TRBV12-3/TRBV12-4	TRBJ2-3	ASSLGDQSTDTQY
10	TRBV27	TRBJ2-7	ASSPTGYEQY
12	TRBV25-1	TRBJ2-7	ASSRAHSRYEQY
15	TRBV9	TRBJ2-6	ASSVAPEGSGANVLT
12	TRBV12-3/TRBV12-4	TRBJ1-1	ASSFFHLEPEAF
13	TRBV9	TRBJ2-5	ASSVDWRGARTQY
10	TRBV5-1	TRBJ2-7	ASSLGGVEQY
12	TRBV27	TRBJ2-1	ASSAGTGYNEQF
15	TRBV7-9	TRBJ2-1	ASSLVPVGRSYNEQF
9	TRBV6-2/TRBV6-3	TRBJ2-2	ANPRTGELF